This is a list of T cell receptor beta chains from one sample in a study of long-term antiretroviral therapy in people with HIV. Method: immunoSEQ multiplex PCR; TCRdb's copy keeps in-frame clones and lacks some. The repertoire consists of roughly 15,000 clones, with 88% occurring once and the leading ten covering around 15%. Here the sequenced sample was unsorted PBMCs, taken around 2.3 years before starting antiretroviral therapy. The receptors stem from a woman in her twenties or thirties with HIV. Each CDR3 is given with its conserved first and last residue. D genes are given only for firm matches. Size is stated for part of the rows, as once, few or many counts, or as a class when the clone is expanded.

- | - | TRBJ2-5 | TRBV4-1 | CASSPRGRGGLETQYF | TGCGCCAGCAGCCCCAGGGGGCGGGGGGGCCTGGAGACCCAGTACTTC
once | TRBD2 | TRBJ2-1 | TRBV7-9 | CASSFPGLADNEQFF | TGTGCCAGCAGCTTTCCGGGACTAGCGGACAATGAGCAGTTCTTC
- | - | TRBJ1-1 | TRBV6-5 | CASKTWANTEAFF | TGTGCCAGCAAGACTTGGGCGAACACTGAAGCTTTCTTT
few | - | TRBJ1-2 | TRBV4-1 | CASSQDTPGYYGYTF | TGCGCCAGCAGCCAAGATACGCCAGGATACTATGGCTACACCTTC
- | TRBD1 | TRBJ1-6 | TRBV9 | CASREDRVSTSPLHF | TGTGCCAGCAGGGAGGACAGGGTTTCGACGTCACCCCTCCACTTT
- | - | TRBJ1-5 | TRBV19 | CASTRDTPFGQPQHF | TGTGCCAGTACTCGGGACACCCCCTTCGGGCAGCCCCAGCATTTT
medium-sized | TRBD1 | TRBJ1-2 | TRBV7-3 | CASSQGQGFGGYTF | TGTGCCAGCAGCCAAGGACAGGGCTTTGGTGGCTACACCTTC
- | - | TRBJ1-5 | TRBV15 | CATSRPQNSNQPQHF | TGTGCCACCAGCAGGCCACAGAATAGCAATCAGCCCCAGCATTTT
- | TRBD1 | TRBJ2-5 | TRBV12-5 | CASGLGGTGRTQYF | TGTGCTAGTGGTTTGGGTGGGACAGGAAGGACCCAGTACTTC
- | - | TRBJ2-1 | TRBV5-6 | CASSLIVDEQFF | TGTGCCAGCAGCTTGATCGTCGATGAGCAGTTCTTC
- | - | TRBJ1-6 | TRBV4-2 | CASSQELGRRNSPLHF | TGTGCCAGCAGCCAAGAATTGGGACGGCGTAATTCACCCCTCCACTTT
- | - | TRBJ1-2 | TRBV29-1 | CSEYHSNYGYTF | TGCAGCGAATATCACTCTAACTATGGCTACACCTTC
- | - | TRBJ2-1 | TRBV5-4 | CASSLGASSYNEQFF | TGTGCCAGCAGCTTAGGCGCTTCATCCTACAATGAGCAGTTCTTC
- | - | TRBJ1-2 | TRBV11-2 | CASSPPPGGPANYGYTF | TGTGCCAGCAGCCCGCCCCCGGGAGGACCTGCTAACTATGGCTACACCTTC
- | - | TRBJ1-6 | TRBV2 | CASSEVGENSPLHF | TGTGCCAGCAGTGAAGTTGGAGAGAATTCACCCCTCCACTTT
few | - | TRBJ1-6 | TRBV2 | CASSEHRGNSPLHF | TGTGCCAGCAGTGAACATCGGGGTAATTCACCCCTCCACTTT
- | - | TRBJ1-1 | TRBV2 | CASIRGGNTEAFF | TGTGCCAGTATCCGCGGCGGGAACACTGAAGCTTTCTTT
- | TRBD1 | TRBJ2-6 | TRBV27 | CASRDPTGTGANVLTF | TGTGCCAGCAGAGACCCGACAGGGACCGGGGCCAACGTCCTGACTTTC
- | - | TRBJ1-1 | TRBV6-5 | CASTRERNTEAFF | TGTGCCAGCACCAGGGAGAGGAACACTGAAGCTTTCTTT
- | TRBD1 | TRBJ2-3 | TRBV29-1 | CSVEATGGSTDTQYF | TGCAGCGTTGAAGCTACAGGGGGGAGCACAGATACGCAGTATTTT
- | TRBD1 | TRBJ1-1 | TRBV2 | CASSLQGANTEAFF | TGTGCCAGCAGCCTCCAGGGGGCGAACACTGAAGCTTTCTTT
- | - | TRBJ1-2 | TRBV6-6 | CASSFSSAGYTF | TGTGCCAGCAGTTTTAGTTCGGCAGGCTACACCTTC
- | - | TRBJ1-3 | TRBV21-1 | CASSKLAASGNTIYF | TGTGCCAGCAGCAAACTTGCAGCCTCTGGAAACACCATATATTTT
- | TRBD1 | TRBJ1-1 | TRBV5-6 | CASSPLGQGNTEAFF | TGTGCCAGCAGCCCTCTTGGACAGGGGAACACTGAAGCTTTCTTT
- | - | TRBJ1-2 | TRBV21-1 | CASKGAGGYTF | TGTGCCAGCAAGGGGGCGGGTGGCTACACCTTC
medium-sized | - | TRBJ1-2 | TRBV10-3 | CAISEGRTSYGYTF | TGTGCCATCAGTGAGGGACGCACGAGCTATGGCTACACCTTC
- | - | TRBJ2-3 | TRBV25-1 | CASSTRTDTQYF | TGTGCCAGCAGTACTCGGACAGATACGCAGTATTTT
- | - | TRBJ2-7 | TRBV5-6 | CASSWMDGAYEQYF | TGTGCCAGCAGCTGGATGGACGGAGCCTACGAGCAGTACTTC
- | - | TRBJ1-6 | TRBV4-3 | CASSPSSRFYNSPLHF | TGCGCCAGCAGCCCCTCGAGTAGATTTTATAATTCACCCCTCCACTTT
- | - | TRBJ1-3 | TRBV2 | CASSGRRPSGNTIYF | TGTGCCAGCAGTGGCCGGAGACCCTCTGGAAACACCATATATTTT
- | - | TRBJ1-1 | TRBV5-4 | CASSPAGRWSPNTEAFF | TGTGCCAGCAGCCCTGCTGGGAGGTGGTCCCCGAACACTGAAGCTTTCTTT
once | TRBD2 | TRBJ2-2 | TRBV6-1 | CATLAGGLLTGELFF | TGTGCCACGCTAGCGGGGGGCCTCCTCACCGGGGAGCTGTTTTTT
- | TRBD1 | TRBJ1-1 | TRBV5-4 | CASSLAAGGGTEAFF | TGTGCCAGCAGCTTGGCTGCAGGGGGCGGCACTGAAGCTTTCTTT
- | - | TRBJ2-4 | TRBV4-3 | CASSQERDSFQYF | TGCGCCAGCAGCCAAGAGAGGGACTCCTTTCAGTACTTC
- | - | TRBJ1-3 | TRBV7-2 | CASSSTSGNTIYF | TGTGCCAGCAGCTCCACCAGTGGAAACACCATATATTTT
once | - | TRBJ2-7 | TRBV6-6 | CASSYTGGGAYEQYF | TGTGCCAGCAGTTATACCGGGGGCGGTGCATACGAGCAGTACTTC
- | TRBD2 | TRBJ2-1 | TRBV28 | CAGGGGTTGIGVNEQFF | TGTGCCGGCGGGGGGGGGACTACAGGCATTGGGGTCAATGAGCAGTTCTTC
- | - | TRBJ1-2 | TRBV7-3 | CASSLNGGGNYGYTF | TGTGCCAGCAGCTTAAACGGCGGGGGAAACTATGGCTACACCTTC
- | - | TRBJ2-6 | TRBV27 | CASSPMGSGANVLTF | TGTGCCAGCAGTCCCATGGGGTCTGGGGCCAACGTCCTGACTTTC
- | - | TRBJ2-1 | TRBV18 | CASSPPASPYNEQFF | TGTGCCAGCTCACCCCCTGCGAGCCCCTACAATGAGCAGTTCTTC
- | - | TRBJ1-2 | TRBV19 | CASSMEKPYGYTF | TGTGCCAGTAGTATGGAGAAACCCTATGGCTACACCTTC
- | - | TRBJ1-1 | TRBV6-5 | CASSYGQWNTEAFF | TGTGCCAGCAGTTACGGCCAGTGGAACACTGAAGCTTTCTTT
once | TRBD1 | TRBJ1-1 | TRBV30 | CAWSKKGQQNTEAFF | TGTGCCTGGAGTAAAAAGGGACAGCAGAACACTGAAGCTTTCTTT
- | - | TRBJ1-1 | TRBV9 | CASSAITGPAFF | TGTGCCAGCAGCGCAATTACAGGGCCAGCTTTCTTT
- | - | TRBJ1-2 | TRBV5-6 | CASSLGTASNYGYTF | TGTGCCAGCAGCTTGGGGACAGCGTCTAACTATGGCTACACCTTC